The 11 T cell receptor beta chains below were found in one sample sequenced in a study of shared clonotypes between healthy human individuals. Assay: immunoSEQ multiplex PCR; the TCRdb copy retains only in-frame clones and omits some. The sample contains 400,000 to 500,000 clones, over 60% of which appear only once. Sequenced material: PBMCs. The receptors originated from a woman between 35 and 50 years old in good health. Some clones in this sample may be carry-over from other donors' samples.

For this clone: One end of the junction varies from germline; a read error may be responsible. The chain couples TRBV6-1 to TRBJ1-1; D unresolved. Germline lookup yields CDR1 MNHNS and CDR2 SASEGT. The length of the CDR3 is 14 residues. As DNA, the CDR3 is TGTGCCAGCAGTCAAGCGTCCCCGAACACTGAAGCTTTCTTT. This translates into CASSQASPNTEAFF.

This clone was counted a few times. The chain has TRBV6-4 and TRBJ2-3, with 9 bases fitting TRBD2. The CDR3 is made up of 15 amino acids. The germline V gene has CDR1 MRHNA and CDR2 SNTAGT. V gave up 2 bases and J gave up 3 bases; unmatched junction bases: 3. The CDR3: CASSDRAGGTDTQYF. Written as DNA, the CDR3 is TGTGCCAGCAGTGACCGAGCGGGAGGAACAGATACGCAGTATTTT.

J is TRBJ2-1 and V is TRBV4-1, with 15 bases matching TRBD2. The CDR3 loop spans 15 amino acids. The V gene end was trimmed by 1 base and the J gene end by 15 bases; junction bases not matched to a gene: 7. CDR1 and CDR2 (germline): MGHRA, YSYEKL. Here the CDR3 DNA reads TGCGCCAGCAGCCAAGGGACTAGCGGGAGGGCCCGGAGGTTCTTC. It specifies CASSQGTSGRARRFF.

The V call is TRBV28, the J call TRBJ2-7; 7 bases map to TRBD2. Losses at the gene ends were 3 bases for V and 7 bases for J; bases not matched to a gene: 9. The CDR3 loop spans 14 amino acids. From germline, CDR1 is MDHEN and CDR2 SYDVKM. CDR3 loop: CASSLEGGPGEQYF. The CDR3 bases are TGTGCCAGCAGTTTGGAGGGAGGGCCAGGGGAGCAGTACTTC. Looking up the rest from reference TRBV28 and TRBJ2-7 gives the full variable domain: DVKVTQSSRYLVKRTGEKVFLECVQDMDHENMFWYRQDPGLGLRLIYFSYDVKMKEKGDIPEGYSVSREKKERFSLILESASTNQTSMYLCASSLEGGPGEQYFGPGTRLTVT.

The chain carries TRBV28 and TRBJ1-2, with 7 bases that match TRBD1. Looked up from germline, CDR1 is MDHEN and CDR2 is SYDVKM. V gave up 2 bases and J gave up 7 bases; unmatched junction bases: 4. This CDR3 has 13 amino acids. In nucleotides, the CDR3 is TGTGCCAGCAGTTTAGCCAGGGGGGTTGGCTACACCTTC. It codes for CASSLARGVGYTF.

J is TRBJ1-1 and V is TRBV28; perhaps TRBD1 as D (6 bases). CDR1 and CDR2 from the germline V gene are MDHEN and SYDVKM. The CDR3 loop spans 13 amino acids. V shed 6 bases and J shed 4 bases, with 12 bases lying between them. CDR3 DNA sequence: TGTGCCAGCAGCCCGGACAGTGTCACTGAAGCTTTCTTT. Its protein product is CASSPDSVTEAFF.

This sequence joins TRBV6-1 and TRBJ2-7; TRBD1 is a possible D gene (5 bases). V was pared by 7 bases and J by 0 bases, with 13 bases between. Germline V gene lookup returns CDR1 MNHNS and CDR2 SASEGT. This CDR3 has 14 amino acids. The CDR3 coding sequence is TGTGCCAGCAATCCCAGGGTCGGCTCCTACGAGCAGTACTTC. Protein: CASNPRVGSYEQYF.

J is TRBJ2-1 and V is TRBV18, with D possibly matching TRBD1 (5 bases). The CDR3 length is 17 residues. Germline CDR1 is KGHSH and CDR2 is LQKENI. V lost 0 bases to trimming and J lost 0 bases, with 12 bases between them. CDR3 protein: CASSPPWQGSSYNEQFF. The DNA of the CDR3 is TGTGCCAGCTCACCACCTTGGCAGGGCAGCTCCTACAATGAGCAGTTCTTC. Filled out from reference TRBV18 and TRBJ2-1, the complete variable domain reads NAGVMQNPRHLVRRRGQEARLRCSPMKGHSHVYWYRQLPEEGLKFMVYLQKENIIDESGMPKERFSAEFPKEGPSILRIQQVVRGDSAAYFCASSPPWQGSSYNEQFFGPGTRLTVL.

The V gene is TRBV11-2, the J gene TRBJ2-2; 7 bases are a match to TRBD2. The germline V gene has CDR1 SGHAT and CDR2 FQNNGV. V lost 5 bases and J lost 4; bases outside the gene matches: 7. The CDR3 totals 15 residues. CDR3 DNA sequence: TGTGCCAGCAGCCCCTGGGGAGGGATCACCGGGGAGCTGTTTTTT. Its translation: CASSPWGGITGELFF.

The CDR3 coding sequence is TGCAGCGGGGCTTCAGGGGGATCGACCGGGGAGCTGTTTTTT. This encodes CSGASGGSTGELFF. The genes are TRBV29-1 and TRBJ2-2, with 7 bases identical to TRBD1. CDR3 length: 14 amino acids. Germline V CDR1 and CDR2: SQVTM, ANQGSEA. Trimming removed 7 bases from V and 5 bases from J; junction bases left unmatched: 10.

The chain couples TRBV10-3 to TRBJ2-5; 8 nucleotides match TRBD1. V shed 0 bases, J shed 7 bases, and the junction held 10 bases outside the gene matches. This CDR3 is built from 16 residues. Germline V gives CDR1 ENHRY, CDR2 SYGVKD. The CDR3 reads CAISESILGQGGTQYF. As DNA, the CDR3 is TGTGCCATCAGTGAGTCGATTCTCGGACAGGGAGGGACCCAGTACTTC.